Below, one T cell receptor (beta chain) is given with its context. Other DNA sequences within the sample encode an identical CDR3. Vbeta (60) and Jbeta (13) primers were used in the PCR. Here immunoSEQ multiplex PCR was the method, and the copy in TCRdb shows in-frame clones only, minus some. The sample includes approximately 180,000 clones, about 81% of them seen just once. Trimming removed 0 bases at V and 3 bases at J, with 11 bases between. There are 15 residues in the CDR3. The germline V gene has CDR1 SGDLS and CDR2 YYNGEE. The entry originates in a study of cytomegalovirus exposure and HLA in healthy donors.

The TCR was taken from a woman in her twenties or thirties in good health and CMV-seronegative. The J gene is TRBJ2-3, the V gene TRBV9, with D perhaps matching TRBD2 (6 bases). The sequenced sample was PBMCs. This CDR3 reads CASSVEGAGTDTQYF. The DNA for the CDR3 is TGTGCCAGCAGCGTAGAAGGGGCGGGGACAGATACGCAGTATTTT.